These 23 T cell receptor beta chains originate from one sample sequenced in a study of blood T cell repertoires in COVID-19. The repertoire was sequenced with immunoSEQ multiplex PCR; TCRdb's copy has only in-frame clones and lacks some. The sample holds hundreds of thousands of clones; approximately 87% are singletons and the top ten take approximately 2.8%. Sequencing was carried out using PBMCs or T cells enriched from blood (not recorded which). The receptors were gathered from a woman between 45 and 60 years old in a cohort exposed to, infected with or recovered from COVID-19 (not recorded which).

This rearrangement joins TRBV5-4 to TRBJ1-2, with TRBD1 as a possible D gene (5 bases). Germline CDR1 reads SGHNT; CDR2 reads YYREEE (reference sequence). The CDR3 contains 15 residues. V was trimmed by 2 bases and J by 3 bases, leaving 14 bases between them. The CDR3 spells CASSFDVEGDYGYTF. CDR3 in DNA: TGTGCCAGCAGCTTTGACGTTGAAGGGGACTATGGCTACACCTTC.

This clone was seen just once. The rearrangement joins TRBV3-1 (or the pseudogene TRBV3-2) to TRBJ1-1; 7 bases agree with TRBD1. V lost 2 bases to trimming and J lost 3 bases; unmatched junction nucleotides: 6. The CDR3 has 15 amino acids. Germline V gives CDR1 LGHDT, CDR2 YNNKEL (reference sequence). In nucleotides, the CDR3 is TGTGCCAGCAGCCAACATCGGACAGGACACACTGAAGCTTTCTTT. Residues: CASSQHRTGHTEAFF.

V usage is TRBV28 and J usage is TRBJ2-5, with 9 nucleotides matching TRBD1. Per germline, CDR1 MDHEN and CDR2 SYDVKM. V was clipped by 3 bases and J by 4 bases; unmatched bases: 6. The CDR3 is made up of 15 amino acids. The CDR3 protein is CASSLGGQGRETQYF. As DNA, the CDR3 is TGTGCCAGCAGTTTGGGGGGACAGGGTAGAGAGACCCAGTACTTC.

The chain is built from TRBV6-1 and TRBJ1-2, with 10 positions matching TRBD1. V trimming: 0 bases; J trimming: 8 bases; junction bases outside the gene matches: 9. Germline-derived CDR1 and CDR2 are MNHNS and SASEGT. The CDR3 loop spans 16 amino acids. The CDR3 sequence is CASSEAWTGGTEGYTF. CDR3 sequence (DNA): TGTGCCAGCAGTGAAGCGTGGACAGGGGGGACAGAAGGCTACACCTTC.

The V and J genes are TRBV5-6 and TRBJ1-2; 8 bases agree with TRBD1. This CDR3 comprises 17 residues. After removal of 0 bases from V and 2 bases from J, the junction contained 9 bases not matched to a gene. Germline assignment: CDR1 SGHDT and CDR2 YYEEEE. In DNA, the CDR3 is TGTGCCAGCAGCTTGGGCGTGCGGACAGGGTTAAACTATGGCTACACCTTC. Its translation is CASSLGVRTGLNYGYTF. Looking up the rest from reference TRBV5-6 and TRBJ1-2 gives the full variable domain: DAGVTQSPTHLIKTRGQQVTLRCSPKSGHDTVSWYQQALGQGPQFIFQYYEEEERQRGNFPDRFSGHQFPNYSSELNVNALLLGDSALYLCASSLGVRTGLNYGYTFGSGTRLTVV.

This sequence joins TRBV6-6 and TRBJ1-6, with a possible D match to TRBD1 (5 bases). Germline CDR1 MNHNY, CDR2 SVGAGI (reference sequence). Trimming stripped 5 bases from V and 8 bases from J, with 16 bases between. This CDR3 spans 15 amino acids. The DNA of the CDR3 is TGTGCCAGCAGTCAGGCCGGGGGAAGGGATTCACCCCTCCACTTT. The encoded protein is CASSQAGGRDSPLHF.

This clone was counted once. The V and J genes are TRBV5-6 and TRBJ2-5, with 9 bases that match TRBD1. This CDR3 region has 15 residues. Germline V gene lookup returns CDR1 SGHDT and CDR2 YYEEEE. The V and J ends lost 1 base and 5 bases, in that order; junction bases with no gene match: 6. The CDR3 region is CASSLKGQGVETQYF. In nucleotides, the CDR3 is TGTGCCAGCAGCTTGAAGGGACAGGGAGTGGAGACCCAGTACTTC.

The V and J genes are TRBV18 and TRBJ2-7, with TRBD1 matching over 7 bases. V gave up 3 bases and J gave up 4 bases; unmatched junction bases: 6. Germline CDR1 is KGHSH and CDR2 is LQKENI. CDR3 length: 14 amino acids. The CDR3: CASSPGTDGYEQYF. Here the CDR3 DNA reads TGTGCCAGCTCACCCGGGACAGACGGTTACGAGCAGTACTTC. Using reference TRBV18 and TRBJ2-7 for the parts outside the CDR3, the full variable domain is NAGVMQNPRHLVRRRGQEARLRCSPMKGHSHVYWYRQLPEEGLKFMVYLQKENIIDESGMPKERFSAEFPKEGPSILRIQQVVRGDSAAYFCASSPGTDGYEQYFGPGTRLTVT.

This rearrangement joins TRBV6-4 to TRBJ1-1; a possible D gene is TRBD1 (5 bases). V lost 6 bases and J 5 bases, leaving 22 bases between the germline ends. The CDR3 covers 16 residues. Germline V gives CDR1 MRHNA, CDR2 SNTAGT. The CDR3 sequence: CASSGGDGSWSTEAFF. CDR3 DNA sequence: TGTGCCAGCAGCGGCGGGGACGGAAGCTGGAGTACTGAAGCTTTCTTT.

The CDR3 DNA reads TGTGCCAGCAGCTCTAGTGGCCAGGGAAGAGAAAAACTGTTTTTT. Translation: CASSSSGQGREKLFF. The rearrangement uses TRBV7-9 and TRBJ1-4; maybe TRBD1 (5 bases). The germline V and J ends were trimmed by 4 bases and 8 bases, with 17 bases remaining between them. The CDR3 has 15 amino acids. The germline gives CDR1 SEHNR, CDR2 FQNEAQ (reference sequence).

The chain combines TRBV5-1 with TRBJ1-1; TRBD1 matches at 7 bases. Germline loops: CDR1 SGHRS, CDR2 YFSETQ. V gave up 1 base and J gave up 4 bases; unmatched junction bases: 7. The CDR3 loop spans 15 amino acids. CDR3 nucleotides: TGCGCCAGCAGCTTGACCGGGACAGACCCCACTGAAGCTTTCTTT. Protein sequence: CASSLTGTDPTEAFF.

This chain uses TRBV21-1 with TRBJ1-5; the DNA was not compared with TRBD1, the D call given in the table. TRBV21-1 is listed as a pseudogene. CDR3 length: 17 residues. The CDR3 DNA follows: TGTGCCAGCAGCGTGGAGACGGGACAGGGGGCGGCTCAGCCCCAGCATTTT. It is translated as CASSVETGQGAAQPQHF.

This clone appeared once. This CDR3 is CSASRTSAKNIQYF. CDR3 nucleotide sequence: TGCAGTGCTAGTAGGACTAGCGCAAAAAACATTCAGTACTTC. The chain combines TRBV20-1 with TRBJ2-4; TRBD2 agrees at 9 bases. Germline CDR1 DFQATT, CDR2 SNEGSKA (reference sequence). The CDR3 is made up of 14 amino acids. Trimming at V came to 3 bases and at J to 4 bases, leaving 4 bases not matched to a gene.

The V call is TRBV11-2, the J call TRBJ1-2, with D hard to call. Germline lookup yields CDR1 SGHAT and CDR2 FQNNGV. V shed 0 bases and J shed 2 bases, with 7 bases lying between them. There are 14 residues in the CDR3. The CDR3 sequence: CASSLDSVNYGYTF. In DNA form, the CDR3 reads TGTGCCAGCAGCTTAGATTCGGTCAACTATGGCTACACCTTC. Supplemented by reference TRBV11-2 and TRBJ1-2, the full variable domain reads EAGVAQSPRYKIIEKRQSVAFWCNPISGHATLYWYQQILGQGPKLLIQFQNNGVVDDSQLPKDRFSAERLKGVDSTLKIQPAKLEDSAVYLCASSLDSVNYGYTFGSGTRLTVV.

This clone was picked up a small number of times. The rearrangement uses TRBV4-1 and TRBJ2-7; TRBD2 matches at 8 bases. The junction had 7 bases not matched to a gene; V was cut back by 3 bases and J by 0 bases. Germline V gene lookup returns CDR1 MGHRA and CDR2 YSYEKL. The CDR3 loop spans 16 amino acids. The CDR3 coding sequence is TGCGCCAGCAGCCATACAACGGGACTAGACTCCTACGAGCAGTACTTC. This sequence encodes CASSHTTGLDSYEQYF.

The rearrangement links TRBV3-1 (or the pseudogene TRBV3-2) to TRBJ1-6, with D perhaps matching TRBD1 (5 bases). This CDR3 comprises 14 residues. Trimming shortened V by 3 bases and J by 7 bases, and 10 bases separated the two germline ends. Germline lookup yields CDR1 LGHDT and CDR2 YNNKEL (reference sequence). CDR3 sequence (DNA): TGTGCCAGCAGCCACAGGGTTCAAAATTCACCCCTCCACTTT. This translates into CASSHRVQNSPLHF.

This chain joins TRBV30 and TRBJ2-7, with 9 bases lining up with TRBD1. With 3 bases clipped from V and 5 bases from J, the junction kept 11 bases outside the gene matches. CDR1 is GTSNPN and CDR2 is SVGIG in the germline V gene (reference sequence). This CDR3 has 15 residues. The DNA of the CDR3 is TGTGCCTGGAGGGTACCGGGACAGGGCGGCAACGAGCAGTACTTC. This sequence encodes CAWRVPGQGGNEQYF.

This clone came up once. The CDR3, as DNA: TGTGCCAGCAGCTTAGTTTGGACTCAAGAGACCCAGTACTTC. It is translated as CASSLVWTQETQYF. V is TRBV7-2 and J is TRBJ2-5, with D possibly matching TRBD2 (5 bases). Trimming left V 1 base short and J 2 bases short, with 8 bases between. This CDR3 is built from 14 residues. CDR1 SGHTA and CDR2 FQGNSA come from the germline V gene. Full variable domain (outside the CDR3, taken from reference TRBV7-2 and TRBJ2-5): GAGVSQSPSNKVTEKGKDVELRCDPISGHTALYWYRQSLGQGLEFLIYFQGNSAPDKSGLPSDRFSAERTGGSVSTLTIQRTQQEDSAVYLCASSLVWTQETQYFGPGTRLLVL.

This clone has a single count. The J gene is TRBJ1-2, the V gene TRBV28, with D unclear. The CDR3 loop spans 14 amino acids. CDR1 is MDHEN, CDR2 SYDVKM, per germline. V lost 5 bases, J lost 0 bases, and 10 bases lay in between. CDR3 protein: CASSPRYPNYGYTF. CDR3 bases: TGTGCCAGCAGTCCCAGGTACCCTAACTATGGCTACACCTTC.

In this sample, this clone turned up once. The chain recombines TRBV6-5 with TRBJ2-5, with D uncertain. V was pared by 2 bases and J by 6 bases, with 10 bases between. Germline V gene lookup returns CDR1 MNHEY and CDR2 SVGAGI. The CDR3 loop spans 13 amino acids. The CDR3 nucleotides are TGTGCCAGCAGTTACGAATGGGCCAAGACCCAGTACTTC. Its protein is CASSYEWAKTQYF.

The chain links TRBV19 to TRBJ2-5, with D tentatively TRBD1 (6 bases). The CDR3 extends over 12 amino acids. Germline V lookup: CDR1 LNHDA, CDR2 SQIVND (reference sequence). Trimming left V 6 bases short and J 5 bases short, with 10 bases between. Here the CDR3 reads CASSTGWETQYF. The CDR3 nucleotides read TGTGCCAGTAGCACAGGGTGGGAGACCCAGTACTTC.

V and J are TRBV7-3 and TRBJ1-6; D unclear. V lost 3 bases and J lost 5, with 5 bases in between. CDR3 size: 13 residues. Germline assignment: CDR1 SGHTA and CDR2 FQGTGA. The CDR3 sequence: CASSLANNSPLHF. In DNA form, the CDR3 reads TGTGCCAGCAGCTTGGCCAATAATTCACCCCTCCACTTT.

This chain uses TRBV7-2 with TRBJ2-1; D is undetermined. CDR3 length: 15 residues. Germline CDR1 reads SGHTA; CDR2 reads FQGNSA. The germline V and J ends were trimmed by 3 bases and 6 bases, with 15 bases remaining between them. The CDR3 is CASSFQPATGNEQFF. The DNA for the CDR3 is TGTGCCAGCAGCTTTCAGCCCGCCACGGGCAATGAGCAGTTCTTC.